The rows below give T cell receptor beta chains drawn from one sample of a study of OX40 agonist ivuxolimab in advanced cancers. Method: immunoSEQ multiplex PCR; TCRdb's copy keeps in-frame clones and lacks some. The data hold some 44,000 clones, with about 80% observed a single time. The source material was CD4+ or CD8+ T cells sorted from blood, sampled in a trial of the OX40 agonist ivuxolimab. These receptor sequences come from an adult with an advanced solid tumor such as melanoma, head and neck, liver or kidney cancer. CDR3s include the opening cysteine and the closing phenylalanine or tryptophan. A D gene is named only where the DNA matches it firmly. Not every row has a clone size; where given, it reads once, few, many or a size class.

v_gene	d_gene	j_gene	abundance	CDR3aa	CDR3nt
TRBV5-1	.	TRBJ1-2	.	CASSSTGLYGYTF	TGCGCCAGCAGCTCCACAGGGCTATATGGCTACACCTTC
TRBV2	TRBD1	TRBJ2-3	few	CASSETRTGTDTQYF	TGTGCCAGCAGCGAGACTAGGACAGGGACAGATACGCAGTATTTT
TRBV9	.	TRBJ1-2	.	CASSVQGKYGYTF	TGTGCCAGCAGCGTACAGGGGAAGTATGGCTACACCTTC
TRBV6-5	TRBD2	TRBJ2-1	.	CASRITGGAYNEQFF	TGTGCCAGCAGGATTACGGGAGGGGCCTACAATGAGCAGTTCTTC
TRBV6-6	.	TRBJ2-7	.	CASKSSGSYEQYF	TGTGCCAGCAAGAGTTCAGGGTCCTACGAGCAGTACTTC
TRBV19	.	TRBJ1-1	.	CASSKNSKGYTEAFF	TGTGCCAGTAGTAAGAACTCAAAGGGGTACACTGAAGCTTTCTTT
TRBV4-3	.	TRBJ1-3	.	CASSQEAAGNSGNTIYF	TGCGCCAGCAGCCAAGAAGCGGCAGGGAACTCTGGAAACACCATATATTTT
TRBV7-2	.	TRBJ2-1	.	CASSGWRRGTPHEQFF	TGTGCCAGCAGCGGCTGGCGAAGGGGCACCCCCCATGAGCAGTTCTTC
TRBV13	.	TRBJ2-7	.	CASSNAFSYEQYF	TGTGCCAGCAGCAACGCGTTTTCCTACGAGCAGTACTTC
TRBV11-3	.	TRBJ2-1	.	CASSPAGEPGDEQFF	TGTGCCAGCAGCCCGGCCGGGGAGCCAGGTGATGAGCAGTTCTTC
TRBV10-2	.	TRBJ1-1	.	CASLGRANTEAFF	TGCGCCAGTTTGGGCAGGGCGAACACTGAAGCTTTCTTT
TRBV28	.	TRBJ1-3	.	CASNSGNTIYF	TGTGCCAGCAACTCTGGAAACACCATATATTTT
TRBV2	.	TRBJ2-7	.	CASRTDRSSYEQYF	TGTGCCAGCAGGACCGACAGGTCCTCCTACGAGCAGTACTTC
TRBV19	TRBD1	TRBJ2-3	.	CASRDRGRTDTQYF	TGTGCCAGTAGGGACAGGGGGCGAACAGATACGCAGTATTTT
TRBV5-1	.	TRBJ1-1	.	CASSLDRANTEAFF	TGCGCCAGCAGCTTGGATAGGGCGAACACTGAAGCTTTCTTT
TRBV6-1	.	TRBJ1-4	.	CASRGPYEKLFF	TGTGCCAGCAGGGGACCTTATGAAAAACTGTTTTTT
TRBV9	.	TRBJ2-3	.	CASSVAVAPTDTQYF	TGTGCCAGCAGCGTAGCTGTGGCCCCCACAGATACGCAGTATTTT
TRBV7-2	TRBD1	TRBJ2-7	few	CASSFGTGSLYEQYF	TGTGCCAGCAGCTTCGGGACAGGTTCTCTTTACGAGCAGTACTTC
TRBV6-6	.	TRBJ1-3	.	CASSTRDIGNTIYF	TGTGCCAGCAGTACCCGGGACATTGGAAACACCATATATTTT
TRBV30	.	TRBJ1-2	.	CAWSVQGPGTYGYTF	TGTGCCTGGAGTGTCCAAGGGCCAGGGACCTATGGCTACACCTTC
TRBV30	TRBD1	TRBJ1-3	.	CAWSAGQGGNTIYF	TGTGCCTGGAGCGCAGGACAGGGTGGAAACACCATATATTTT
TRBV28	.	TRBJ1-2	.	CASSLVGGFNYGYTF	TGTGCCAGCAGTTTGGTGGGGGGCTTCAACTATGGCTACACCTTC
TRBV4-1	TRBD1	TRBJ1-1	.	CASSQDGNRGRRTEAFF	TGCGCCAGCAGCCAAGATGGGAACAGGGGGCGCAGAACTGAAGCTTTCTTT